This TCR beta chain was sequenced during a study of early T cells in non-severe SARS-CoV-2 infection (dated by TCRdb to about 2021). Notes on the research overall: TCR sequencing used bulk RNA from unsorted whole blood, so alpha and beta chains could not be paired.

The library came from 5' RACE. Reads for this sample came from a NextSeq 500. To correct for sequencing error and PCR bias, the TCR library protocol tagged individual cDNA molecules with unique molecular identifiers. TCR alpha and beta chains were both sequenced, and the abundances of alpha and beta sequences in each sample were closely correlated with each other. As for how the authors treated the data: Decombinator V4 was used to annotate the V gene, J gene and CDR3 of the TCR sequences. Expanded TCRs were defined as changing significantly between any two time points under a Poisson model with p below 0.0001. Abundances of TCRs were expressed as counts per million after normalisation to the total number of TCRs sequenced in each sample. TRAV1-2 paired with TRAJ12, TRAJ20 or TRAJ33 defined MAIT TCRs, while TRAV10 paired with TRAJ18 defined iNKT TCRs. VDJdb, accessed 1 November 2021, was searched for CMV, EBV and SARS-CoV-2 annotated TCRs, excluding TCRs annotated for multiple antigens. TCRdb handled the public reads itself, with Q25 trimming in fastp and clone calling in MiXCR, and kept productive beta chains. CDR3 protein sequences are deduplicated, and each keeps its most common genes and DNA. TCRdb's processing, not the study's, gives the V and J calls here. This sample gives about 83,000 distinct CDR3 sequences in total; around 12% of them show up just once. The ten biggest clones cover under 8% of the sample.

Set within a cohort of healthcare workers in London, UK, this nested case-control study involved weekly PCR testing of nasopharyngeal swabs along with blood sampling. Between 23 and 31 March 2020, the week of the UK lockdown, healthcare workers were enrolled and then followed up weekly for as long as 16 weeks. Via the germline V gene, CDR1 is SGHDN and CDR2 FVKESK. Reading from cysteine to phenylalanine, the CDR3 counts 13 amino acids. Left in the record is the CDR3 DNA by itself, 39 bases read in frame from the first base. The junction shows trimming of 4 bases on V and 5 bases on J, and the gene matches do not reach 3 bases of it. This clonotype was detected only a few times. Its antigen is not yet known. Base quality data are lacking; no much larger clone is found one base away. General conclusions and limits of the study: VDJdb matching was skewed toward anti-spike CD8 responses and likely underestimated virus-specific expansions by missing private and CD4 specificities.

The V and J segments used are TRBV14 and TRBJ2-3, with 7 junctional bases fitting TRBD1. Sequenced input: whole blood. This receptor was obtained from an adult who was a healthcare worker with PCR-confirmed SARS-CoV-2 infection or an uninfected control (not recorded which). The CDR3 reads as follows: CASSRDRGDTQYF. The nucleotide sequence is TGTGCCAGCAGCCGGGACAGAGGAGATACGCAGTATTTT.